This TCR beta chain emerged from a study of siplizumab effects on memory and regulatory T cells. Study results and caveats: Few alloreactive clones mapped to unstimulated subsets. Naive T cells appeared more diverse than memory cells and seemed to be major alloresponse contributors. For siplizumab cultures, the suppressive function of their proliferating Tregs was not confirmed.

Sequenced by immunoSEQ multiplex PCR; TCRdb stores in-frame clones only, minus some. Among 90,000 to 150,000 clones listed, 93% were seen once. Concerning this clone: Its specificity is unknown.

Trimming stripped 0 bases from V and 3 bases from J, with 6 bases between. Germline values: CDR1 LGHNT, CDR2 FRNRAP. The CDR3 extends over 13 amino acids. This clonotype was obtained from a human donor in good health. Input material: non-Treg CD4+ T cells sorted from blood. The chain is built from TRBV12-5 and TRBJ2-7, with D unresolved. The CDR3 here is CASGLVGVYEQYF. In nucleotides, the CDR3 is TGTGCTAGTGGTTTGGTTGGGGTCTACGAGCAGTACTTC.